This TCR beta chain is drawn from a study of OX40 agonist ivuxolimab in advanced cancers. Study summary: Those enrolled were roughly 85% male, with a mean age of around 55 years and ages from about 20 to 80.

The study, taken as a whole, reports: Individuals who were partial responders at 0.1-3.0 mg/kg had clonal expansion that ranked among the lowest.

The germline CDR1 and CDR2 sequences are MDHEN and SYDVKM. The CDR3 runs 16 residues. J lost 2 bases, V lost 5 bases, and 12 bases had no gene match. TCRdb keeps only in-frame clones here, not all; method: immunoSEQ multiplex PCR. The repertoire includes 80,000 to 100,000 clones, about 88% of them detected once, and around 0.8% sits in the top ten. Patients with a history of autoimmune disease or on systemic immunosuppression were excluded. Turning to this clone: As yet, its antigen is unknown.

The specimen comprised CD4+ or CD8+ T cells sorted from blood, sampled in a trial of the OX40 agonist ivuxolimab. The chain links TRBV28 to TRBJ2-7; 7 bases match TRBD2. The clonotype comes from an adult with an advanced solid tumor such as melanoma, head and neck, liver or kidney cancer. The CDR3 sequence: CASSVGGASGPYEQYF. As DNA, the CDR3 is TGTGCCAGCAGTGTGGGAGGAGCTAGCGGACCCTACGAGCAGTACTTC.